Each of the 13 T cell receptor beta chains below was sequenced from the same sample in a study of regulatory T cells in long-lasting Graves disease. Time point specified: persistent/refractory GD, antithyroid drugs over 5 years with positive TRAb. Extracted PBMC RNA gave rise to the TCR library. Arm-PCR of CDR3 regions and iRepertoire HTBI primers were the basis on which TCR beta libraries were built. TCRdb used MiXCR to reprocess the multiplex PCR reads, holding one entry per CDR3 protein. The profile shows approximately 400,000 distinct CDR3 sequences, less than 30% of them singletons. This sample comprised peripheral blood mononuclear cells (PBMCs), obtained when the disease was refractory, from a patient treated with antithyroid drugs. The receptors stem from a middle-aged woman with Graves disease.

This clonotype has more than one count but fewer than ten. The chain uses TRBV7-9 and TRBJ1-2, with 8 bases lining up with TRBD1. Germline V gene data show CDR1 as SEHNR and CDR2 as FQNEAQ (reference sequence). J lost 4 bases, V lost 6 bases, and 10 bases had no gene match. CDR3 length equals 15 residues. CDR3: CASSLEDRASYGYTF. The CDR3 DNA reads TGTGCCAGCAGTCTCGAGGACAGGGCAAGCTATGGCTACACCTTC.

This chain links TRBV7-8 with TRBJ1-5; D remains ambiguous. Trimming left V 5 bases short and J 3 bases short, with 8 bases between. CDR3 length: 13 residues. Germline CDR1 is SGHVS and CDR2 is FQNEAQ. In DNA, the CDR3 is TGTGCCAGCAGCCCTACCCCCAATCAGCCCCAGCATTTT. It is translated as CASSPTPNQPQHF.

Only a few counts were recorded for this clonotype. This chain connects TRBV14 to TRBJ2-2; D may be TRBD1 (5 bases). The ends were cut back, 2 bases at V and 4 bases at J, with 14 bases in the middle. Germline V gives CDR1 SGHDN, CDR2 FVKESK. The CDR3 spans 16 residues. This chain's CDR3 is CASSQQGRISTGELFF. DNA of the CDR3: TGTGCCAGCAGCCAACAGGGTAGGATAAGCACCGGGGAGCTGTTTTTT.

At least ten counts were recorded for this clonotype. The chain joins TRBV12-3 or TRBV12-4 to TRBJ2-1; 10 nucleotides match TRBD2. The CDR3 is 16 amino acids. V lost 6 bases, J lost 0 bases, and 5 bases stayed unmatched. The CDR3 DNA is TGTGCCAGCAGATTAACTAGCGGGGCCTCCTACAATGAGCAGTTCTTC. This translates into CASRLTSGASYNEQFF.

This clonotype was counted ten times or more. This chain uses TRBV13 with TRBJ2-5, with D perhaps TRBD2 (6 bases). V was pared by 5 bases and J by 5 bases, with 15 bases between. The germline V gene encodes CDR1 PRHDT and CDR2 FYEKMQ (reference sequence). The length of the CDR3 is 14 residues. CDR3 in DNA: TGTGCCAGCAGCCCTCGACTAGAGAGCGAGACCCAGTACTTC. Protein: CASSPRLESETQYF.

The chain uses TRBV7-3 and TRBJ2-2, with unresolved D. The CDR3 totals 14 residues. Germline V gene lookup returns CDR1 SGHTA and CDR2 FQGTGA. V shed 2 bases and J shed 0 bases, with 4 bases lying between them. CDR3 residues: CASSLRSNTGELFF. As DNA, the CDR3 is TGTGCCAGCAGCTTACGCTCGAACACCGGGGAGCTGTTTTTT.

The table lists this clonotype with many counts. V and J are TRBV20-1 and TRBJ1-3; TRBD1 matches 9 bases. Germline trimming cut 6 bases from V and 7 bases from J; bases unmatched to any gene: 7. This CDR3 spans 13 amino acids. Germline-derived CDR1 and CDR2 are DFQATT and SNEGSKA (reference sequence). CDR3 region: CSAQDRGKNTIYF. In DNA, the CDR3 is TGCAGTGCCCAGGACAGGGGAAAGAACACCATATATTTT.

The gene calls are TRBV3-1 and TRBJ2-3, with 8 bases aligning to TRBD2. The CDR3 is 15 residues long. J gave up 2 bases and V 3 bases, and 4 bases lay outside the gene matches. Germline lookup yields CDR1 LGHDT and CDR2 YNNKEL (reference sequence). CDR3 protein: CASSHASGPTDTQYF. As DNA, the CDR3 is TGTGCCAGCAGCCATGCTAGCGGGCCCACAGATACGCAGTATTTT.

This clonotype was seen many times. The chain carries TRBV7-2 and TRBJ2-2; TRBD1 matches at 8 bases. The germline V gene encodes CDR1 SGHTA and CDR2 FQGNSA. The CDR3 has 14 amino acids. The V segment lost 5 bases and the J segment 6 bases; nucleotides outside the gene matches: 5. The CDR3 DNA is TGTGCCAGCAGCATCGGGACAGGAGCCGGGGAGCTGTTTTTT. Translating gives CASSIGTGAGELFF.

The gene calls are TRBV27 and TRBJ2-7; no clear D gene. Germline CDR1 and CDR2: MNHEY and SMNVEV (reference sequence). The V gene lost 4 bases and the J gene lost 3 bases, with 10 bases spanning the gap. The CDR3 sequence is 13 residues long. CDR3 protein: CASSSFDRYEQYF. In DNA, the CDR3 is TGTGCCAGCAGTTCGTTCGATCGCTACGAGCAGTACTTC.

This clonotype was counted only a few times. The chain has TRBV4-1 and TRBJ2-5, with 8 positions matching TRBD1. The germline V gene has CDR1 MGHRA and CDR2 YSYEKL. The CDR3 extends over 20 amino acids. Losses at the gene ends were 4 bases for V and 3 bases for J; bases not matched to a gene: 22. Here the CDR3 DNA reads TGCGCCAGCAGCCCAGGGTCAATCGCTCAATGGGGGACAGGAAAAGAGACCCAGTACTTC. Protein product: CASSPGSIAQWGTGKETQYF.

This chain uses TRBV6-4 with TRBJ1-5; D gene ambiguous. V lost 6 bases to trimming and J lost 9 bases, with 18 bases between them. CDR1 is MRHNA, CDR2 SNTAGT, per germline. CDR3 size: 14 residues. The CDR3 here is CASRSTADYGPQHF. CDR3 sequence (DNA): TGTGCCAGCAGAAGCACAGCGGATTACGGGCCCCAGCATTTT.

This clonotype was observed at least ten times. The CDR3 is CASGPDRGYEQYF. The CDR3 DNA reads as TGTGCCAGCGGTCCCGACAGGGGCTACGAGCAGTACTTC. The chain carries TRBV2 and TRBJ2-7, with 8 bases fitting TRBD1. V shed 8 bases and J 3 bases; nucleotides not matched to a gene: 6. The CDR3 sequence is 13 residues long. Per the germline V gene, CDR1 is SNHLY and CDR2 is FYNNEI.